These 14 T cell receptor beta chains share one sample of origin, sequenced in a study of type 1 and type 2 diabetes patients. Genomic DNA was the PCR template. Multiplex PCR with 30 forward and 13 reverse primers amplified the TCR beta CDR3. TCRdb processed the multiplex PCR reads anew with MiXCR; each CDR3 protein has one entry. The sample contains a few hundred thousand distinct CDR3 sequences, more than 40% of which appear only once. Sequencing was carried out using peripheral blood mononuclear cells (PBMCs). Receptors originate from a man younger than 35 with type 2 diabetes.

This clonotype was recorded a few times. This chain connects TRBV13 to TRBJ2-1, with a possible D match to TRBD1 (6 bases). Between the trimmed V and J ends, which lost 5 bases and 3 bases, there was a span of 14 bases. This CDR3 is 15 amino acids long. Germline CDR1 PRHDT, CDR2 FYEKMQ (reference sequence). CDR3: CASSARDIFYNEQFF. The CDR3 DNA sequence: TGTGCCAGCAGCGCCCGGGACATATTCTACAATGAGCAGTTCTTC.

Turning to this clonotype: One end of the junction is discordant with germline, which a read error may explain. The chain joins TRBV2 to TRBJ2-3, with 7 bases lining up with TRBD1. Germline CDR1 SNHLY, CDR2 FYNNEI. CDR3 length: 15 residues. As DNA, the CDR3 is TGTGCCATCAGTATCGAAACAGGGGACACAGATACGCAGTATTTT. Its translation: CAISIETGDTDTQYF.

V is TRBV28 and J is TRBJ1-5; D gene unclear. The V end was cut by 3 bases, the J end by 12 bases, with 0 bases between. The germline CDR1 and CDR2 sequences are MDHEN and SYDVKM. This CDR3 is 8 amino acids long. The CDR3 protein is CASSFQHF. DNA for the CDR3: TGTGCCAGCAGTTTCCAGCATTTT.

The rearrangement links TRBV7-9 to TRBJ2-7; D not resolved. V dropped 10 bases and J dropped 1 base, with 11 bases sitting between them. Germline CDR1 SEHNR, CDR2 FQNEAQ (reference sequence). This CDR3 is built from 12 residues. This CDR3 reads CAISMRSYEQYF. CDR3 nucleotides: TGTGCCATCTCCATGAGGTCCTACGAGCAGTACTTC.

This clonotype was detected a few times. The chain has TRBV30 and TRBJ2-5; 7 bases align to TRBD2. Trimming cost V 7 bases and J 0 bases; bases outside gene matches: 14. Looked up from germline, CDR1 is GTSNPN and CDR2 is SVGIG (reference sequence). This CDR3 is 16 amino acids long. CDR3 sequence reads: CASYSGSGTNQETQYF. The CDR3 coding sequence is TGTGCCTCATACTCGGGCTCCGGGACTAACCAAGAGACCCAGTACTTC.

In DNA, the CDR3 is TGTGCCAGCAGCCAAAATGTAGCGGATACGCAGTATTTT. Its protein product is CASSQNVADTQYF. The rearrangement joins TRBV14 to TRBJ2-3, with TRBD2 as a possible D gene (5 bases). The CDR3 sequence is 13 residues long. V gave up 2 bases and J gave up 6 bases, with 9 bases separating them. In germline, CDR1 is SGHDN, CDR2 FVKESK. Using reference TRBV14 and TRBJ2-3 for the parts outside the CDR3, the full variable domain is EAGVTQFPSHSVIEKGQTVTLRCDPISGHDNLYWYRRVMGKEIKFLLHFVKESKQDESGMPNNRFLAERTGGTYSTLKVQPAELEDSGVYFCASSQNVADTQYFGPGTRLTVL.

This clonotype was counted only a few times. V is TRBV7-8 and J is TRBJ1-1; D is ambiguous. The CDR3 is made up of 15 amino acids. V was pared by 3 bases and J by 1 base, with 12 bases between. Germline V gene lookup returns CDR1 SGHVS and CDR2 FQNEAQ. The CDR3 loop is CASSLGGPTNTEAFF. The CDR3 nucleotides are TGTGCCAGCAGCTTGGGTGGACCGACGAACACTGAAGCTTTCTTT.

The CDR3 protein is CSASRATNEQFF. The CDR3 nucleotides are TGCAGTGCTAGTCGGGCTACTAATGAGCAGTTCTTC. The chain has TRBV20-1 and TRBJ2-1, with D unresolved. This CDR3 is 12 amino acids long. V lost 3 bases and J lost 7, with 10 bases in between. Germline loops: CDR1 DFQATT, CDR2 SNEGSKA (reference sequence).

The V call is TRBV12-3 or TRBV12-4, the J call TRBJ1-2; no firm D call. The CDR3 sequence is 11 residues long. V gave up 5 bases and J gave up 8 bases, with 9 bases separating them. CDR3 nucleotides: TGTGCCAGCAGTCGCAGACTAGGCTACACCTTC. Amino acids: CASSRRLGYTF.

The V and J genes are TRBV2 and TRBJ1-2, with D tentatively TRBD1 (5 bases). Trimming left V 8 bases short and J 6 bases short, with 10 bases between. The CDR3 totals 11 residues. Germline lookup yields CDR1 SNHLY and CDR2 FYNNEI. The CDR3 region has the DNA TGTGCCAGCCAGGCAGGGAATGGCTACACCTTC. Translating it yields CASQAGNGYTF.

The table lists this clonotype with a count of one. The genes are TRBV20-1 and TRBJ2-7; the D gene could be TRBD1 or TRBD2 (6 bases each). CDR1 and CDR2 from the germline V gene are DFQATT and SNEGSKA (reference sequence). The CDR3 has 13 residues. V gave up 5 bases and J gave up 3 bases, with 14 bases separating them. DNA for the CDR3: TGCAGTGCTGAGGAGGGGGTCCGCTACGAGCAGTACTTC. It codes for CSAEEGVRYEQYF.

This clonotype was seen at least ten times. The chain has TRBV15 and TRBJ2-7, with D perhaps TRBD1 (5 bases). Germline assignment: CDR1 LNHNV and CDR2 YYDKDF (reference sequence). This CDR3 has 16 amino acids. Trimming stripped 3 bases from V and 0 bases from J, with 15 bases between. The CDR3 is CATSRHRQGSSYEQYF. Written as DNA, the CDR3 is TGTGCCACCAGCAGGCACCGGCAGGGTAGCTCCTACGAGCAGTACTTC.

Note on this clonotype: One end of the junction does not line up with germline, which may come from a read error. The chain is built from TRBV6-6 and TRBJ2-1, with D perhaps matching TRBD1 (5 bases). Germline CDR1 reads MNHNY; CDR2 reads SVGAGI (reference sequence). The CDR3 covers 13 residues. CDR3 in DNA: TGCGCCAGCAGACGACAGTCCTACAATGAGCAGTTCTTC. Translated: CASRRQSYNEQFF.

The chain links TRBV2 to TRBJ2-1; 12 bases are shared with TRBD2. The germline gives CDR1 SNHLY, CDR2 FYNNEI. CDR3 length: 15 amino acids. V was pared by 4 bases and J by 9 bases, with 7 bases of the junction left unmatched. The CDR3 spells CASSGRLAGVSEQFF. The CDR3 coding sequence is TGTGCCAGCAGTGGCCGACTAGCGGGGGTGAGTGAGCAGTTCTTC.